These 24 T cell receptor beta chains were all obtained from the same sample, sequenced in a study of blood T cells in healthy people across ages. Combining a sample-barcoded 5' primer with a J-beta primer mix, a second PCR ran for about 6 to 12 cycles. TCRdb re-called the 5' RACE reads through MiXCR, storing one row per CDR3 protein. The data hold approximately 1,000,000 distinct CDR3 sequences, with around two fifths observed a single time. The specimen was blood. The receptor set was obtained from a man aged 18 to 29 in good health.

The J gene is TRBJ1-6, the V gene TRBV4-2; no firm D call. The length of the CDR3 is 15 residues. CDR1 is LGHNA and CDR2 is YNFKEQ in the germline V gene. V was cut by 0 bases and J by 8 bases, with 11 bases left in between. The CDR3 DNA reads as TGTGCCAGCAGCCAAGATACCCTACCGGATTCACCCCTCCACTTT. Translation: CASSQDTLPDSPLHF.

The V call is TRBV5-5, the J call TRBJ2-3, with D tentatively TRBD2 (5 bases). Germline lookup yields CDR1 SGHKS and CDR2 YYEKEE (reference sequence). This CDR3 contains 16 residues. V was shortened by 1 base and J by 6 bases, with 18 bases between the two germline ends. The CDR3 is CASSLFSEGRRDTQYF. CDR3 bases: TGTGCCAGCAGCTTGTTTAGCGAGGGTCGCCGGGATACGCAGTATTTT.

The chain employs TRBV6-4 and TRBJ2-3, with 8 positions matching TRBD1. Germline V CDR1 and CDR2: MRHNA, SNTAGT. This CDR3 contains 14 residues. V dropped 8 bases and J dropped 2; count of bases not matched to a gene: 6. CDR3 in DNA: TGTGCCAGCGGAGGGGGACAGGACACAGATACGCAGTATTTT. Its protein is CASGGGQDTDTQYF.

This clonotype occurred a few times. CDR3: CASSVNRDTEAFF. CDR3 DNA sequence: TGTGCCAGCAGCGTCAACAGGGACACTGAAGCTTTCTTT. The rearrangement joins TRBV7-3 to TRBJ1-1; tentative D call: TRBD1 (6 bases). The CDR3 runs 13 residues. With 5 bases removed from V and 3 bases from J, the gap between germline ends came to 10 bases. The germline V gene encodes CDR1 SGHTA and CDR2 FQGTGA.

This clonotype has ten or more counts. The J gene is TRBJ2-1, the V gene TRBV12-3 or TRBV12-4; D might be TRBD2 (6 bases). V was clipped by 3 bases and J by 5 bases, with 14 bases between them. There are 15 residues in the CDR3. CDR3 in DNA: TGTGCCAGCAGTTTTATCGGGACTCTACACAATGAGCAGTTCTTC. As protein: CASSFIGTLHNEQFF.

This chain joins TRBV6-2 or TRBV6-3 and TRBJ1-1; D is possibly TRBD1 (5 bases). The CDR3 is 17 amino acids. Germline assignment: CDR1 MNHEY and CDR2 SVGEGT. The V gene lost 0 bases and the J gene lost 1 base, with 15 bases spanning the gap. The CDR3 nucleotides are TGTGCCAGCAGTTACTCGGGAAAGGGACCGACGAACACTGAAGCTTTCTTT. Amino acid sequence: CASSYSGKGPTNTEAFF.

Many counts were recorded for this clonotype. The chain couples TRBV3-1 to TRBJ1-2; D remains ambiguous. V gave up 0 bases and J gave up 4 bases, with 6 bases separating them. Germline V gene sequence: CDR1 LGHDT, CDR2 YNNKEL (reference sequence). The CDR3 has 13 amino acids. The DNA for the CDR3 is TGTGCCAGCAGCCAAGAATCTTCCTATGGCTACACCTTC. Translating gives CASSQESSYGYTF.

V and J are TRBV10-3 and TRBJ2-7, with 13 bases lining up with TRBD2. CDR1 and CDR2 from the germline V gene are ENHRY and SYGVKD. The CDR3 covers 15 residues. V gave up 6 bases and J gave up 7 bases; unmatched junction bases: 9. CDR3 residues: CAISPGLAGDNEQYF. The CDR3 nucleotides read TGTGCCATCAGCCCCGGACTAGCGGGGGACAATGAGCAGTACTTC.

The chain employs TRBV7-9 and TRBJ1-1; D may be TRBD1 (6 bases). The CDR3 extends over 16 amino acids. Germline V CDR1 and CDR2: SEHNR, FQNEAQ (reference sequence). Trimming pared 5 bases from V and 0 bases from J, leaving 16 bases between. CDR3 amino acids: CASSARTAELNTEAFF. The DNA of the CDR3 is TGTGCCAGCAGCGCCCGGACAGCAGAACTGAACACTGAAGCTTTCTTT.

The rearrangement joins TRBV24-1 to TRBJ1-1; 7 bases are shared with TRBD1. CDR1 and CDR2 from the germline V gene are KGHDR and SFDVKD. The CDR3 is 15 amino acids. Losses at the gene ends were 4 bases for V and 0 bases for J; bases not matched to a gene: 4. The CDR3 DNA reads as TGTGCCACCAGTGAAGGGGACAGTTTGAACACTGAAGCTTTCTTT. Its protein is CATSEGDSLNTEAFF.

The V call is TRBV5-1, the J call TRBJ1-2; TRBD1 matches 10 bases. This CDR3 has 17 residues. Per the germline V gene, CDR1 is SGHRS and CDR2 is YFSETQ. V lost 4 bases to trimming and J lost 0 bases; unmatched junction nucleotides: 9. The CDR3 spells CASSPGQGLGANYGYTF. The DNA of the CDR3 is TGCGCCAGCAGCCCGGGACAGGGGTTGGGGGCTAACTATGGCTACACCTTC.

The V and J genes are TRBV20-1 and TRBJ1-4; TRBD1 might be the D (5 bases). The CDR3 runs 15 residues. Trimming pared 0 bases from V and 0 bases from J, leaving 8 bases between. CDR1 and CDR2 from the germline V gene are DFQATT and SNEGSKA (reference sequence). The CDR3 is CSARDQGSTNEKLFF. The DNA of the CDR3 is TGCAGTGCTAGAGATCAGGGATCAACTAATGAAAAACTGTTTTTT.

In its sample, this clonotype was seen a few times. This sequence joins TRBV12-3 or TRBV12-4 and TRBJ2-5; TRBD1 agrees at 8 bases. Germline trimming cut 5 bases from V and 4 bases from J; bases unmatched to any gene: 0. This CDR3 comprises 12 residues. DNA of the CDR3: TGTGCCAGCAGTACAGGGGGAGAGACCCAGTACTTC. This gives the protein CASSTGGETQYF.

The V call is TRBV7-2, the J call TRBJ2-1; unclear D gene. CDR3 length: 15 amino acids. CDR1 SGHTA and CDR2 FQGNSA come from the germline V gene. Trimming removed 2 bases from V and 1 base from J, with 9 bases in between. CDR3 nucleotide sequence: TGTGCCAGCAGCTTACCCACCGGTTCCTACAATGAGCAGTTCTTC. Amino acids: CASSLPTGSYNEQFF.

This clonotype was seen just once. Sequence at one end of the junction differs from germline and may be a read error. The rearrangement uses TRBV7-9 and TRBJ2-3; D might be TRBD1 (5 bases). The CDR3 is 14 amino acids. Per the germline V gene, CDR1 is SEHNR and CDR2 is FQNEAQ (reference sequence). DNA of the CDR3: TGTTCCAGCAGCTTAGCAGGGTTCACAGATACGCAGTATTTT. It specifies CSSSLAGFTDTQYF.

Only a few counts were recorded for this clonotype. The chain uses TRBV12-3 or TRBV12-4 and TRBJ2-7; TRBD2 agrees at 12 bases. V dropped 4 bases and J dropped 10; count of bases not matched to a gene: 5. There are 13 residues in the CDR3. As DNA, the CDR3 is TGTGCCAGCAGTTCCGGACTAGCGGGACACCAGTACTTC. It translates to CASSSGLAGHQYF.

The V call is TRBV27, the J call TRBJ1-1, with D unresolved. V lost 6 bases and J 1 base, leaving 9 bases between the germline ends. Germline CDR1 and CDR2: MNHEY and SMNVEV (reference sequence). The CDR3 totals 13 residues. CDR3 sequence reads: CASRSLTNTEAFF. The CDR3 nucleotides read TGTGCCAGCAGGAGTTTGACGAACACTGAAGCTTTCTTT.

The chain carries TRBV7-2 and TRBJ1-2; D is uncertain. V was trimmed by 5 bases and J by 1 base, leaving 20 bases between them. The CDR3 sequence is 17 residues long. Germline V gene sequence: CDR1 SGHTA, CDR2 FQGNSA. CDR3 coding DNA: TGTGCCAGCAGCGCCAAAAGTCTCGGGATGCTTAACTATGGCTACACCTTC. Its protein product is CASSAKSLGMLNYGYTF.

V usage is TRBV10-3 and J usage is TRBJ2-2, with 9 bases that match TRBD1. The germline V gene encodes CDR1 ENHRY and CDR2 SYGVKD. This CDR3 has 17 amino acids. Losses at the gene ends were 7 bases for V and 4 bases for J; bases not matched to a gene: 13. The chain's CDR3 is CAITDPPGGQGTGELFF. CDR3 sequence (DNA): TGTGCCATCACCGACCCCCCGGGGGGACAGGGCACCGGGGAGCTGTTTTTT.

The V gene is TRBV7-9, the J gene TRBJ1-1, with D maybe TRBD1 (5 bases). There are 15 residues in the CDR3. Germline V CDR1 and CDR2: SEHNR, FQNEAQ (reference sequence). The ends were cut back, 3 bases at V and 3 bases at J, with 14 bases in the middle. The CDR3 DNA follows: TGTGCCAGCAGCTTTTCCGCTGGGGGGTACACTGAAGCTTTCTTT. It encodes CASSFSAGGYTEAFF.

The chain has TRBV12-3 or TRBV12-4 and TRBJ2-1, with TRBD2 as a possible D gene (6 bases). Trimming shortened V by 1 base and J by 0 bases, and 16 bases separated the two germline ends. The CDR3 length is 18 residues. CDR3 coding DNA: TGTGCCAGCAGTTTAGTAGGCGGGGCGAAGGGCTCCTACAATGAGCAGTTCTTC. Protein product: CASSLVGGAKGSYNEQFF.

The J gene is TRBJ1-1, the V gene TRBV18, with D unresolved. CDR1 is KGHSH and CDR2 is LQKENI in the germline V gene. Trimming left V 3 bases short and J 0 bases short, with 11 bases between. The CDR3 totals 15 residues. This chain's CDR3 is CASSPPRVMNTEAFF. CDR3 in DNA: TGTGCCAGCTCACCGCCAAGGGTTATGAACACTGAAGCTTTCTTT.

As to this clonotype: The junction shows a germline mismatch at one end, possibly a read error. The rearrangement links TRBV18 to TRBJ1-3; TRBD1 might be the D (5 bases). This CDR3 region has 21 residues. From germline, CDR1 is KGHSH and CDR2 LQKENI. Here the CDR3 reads CAGSPRSLPTAKYYSGNTIYF. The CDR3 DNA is TGTGCCGGCTCACCACGTTCCCTGCCGACAGCGAAATATTACTCTGGAAACACCATATATTTT.

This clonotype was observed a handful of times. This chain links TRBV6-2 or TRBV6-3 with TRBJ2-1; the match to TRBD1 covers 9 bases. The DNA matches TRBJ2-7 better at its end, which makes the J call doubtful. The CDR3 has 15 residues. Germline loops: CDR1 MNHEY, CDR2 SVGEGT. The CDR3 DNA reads TGTGCCAGCAGTCGGAGGACAGGGGCATACAATGAGCAGTACTTC. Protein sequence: CASSRRTGAYNEQYF.